The next 23 T cell receptor beta chains were all read from a single sample in a study of OX40 agonist ivuxolimab in advanced cancers. Generated by immunoSEQ multiplex PCR, the TCRdb table keeps only in-frame clones and is missing some. The sample yields tens of thousands of clones, approximately 86% seen once. Here the sequenced sample was CD4+ or CD8+ T cells sorted from blood, taken in a trial of the OX40 agonist ivuxolimab. Receptors were obtained from an adult with an advanced solid tumor such as melanoma, head and neck, liver or kidney cancer.

In its sample, this clone was seen once. The rearrangement uses TRBV9 and TRBJ2-5; no clear D gene. V lost 6 bases, J lost 4 bases, and 13 bases lay in between. The CDR3 extends over 13 amino acids. Germline assignment: CDR1 SGDLS and CDR2 YYNGEE. The CDR3 loop is CASTTGPGETQYF. The CDR3 DNA reads as TGTGCCAGCACGACCGGCCCGGGAGAGACCCAGTACTTC.

The chain carries TRBV30 and TRBJ2-7; D perhaps matches TRBD1 (5 bases). The CDR3 contains 14 residues. V lost 0 bases and J lost 5, with 14 bases in between. Looked up from germline, CDR1 is GTSNPN and CDR2 is SVGIG (reference sequence). The CDR3: CAWSVRRQGHEQYF. In DNA form, the CDR3 reads TGTGCCTGGAGTGTACGTCGGCAGGGCCACGAGCAGTACTTC.

The chain couples TRBV28 to TRBJ2-1; D unclear. The CDR3 spans 13 residues. Trimming took 5 bases from V and 6 from J, leaving 11 bases between them. The V gene's germline CDR1 is MDHEN and CDR2 SYDVKM. The DNA of the CDR3 is TGTGCCAGCAGTCCCCCGTCTATCAATGAGCAGTTCTTC. Translation: CASSPPSINEQFF.

This sequence joins TRBV9 and TRBJ2-7, with 9 positions matching TRBD1. The CDR3 contains 17 residues. Germline V gene lookup returns CDR1 SGDLS and CDR2 YYNGEE. After removal of 0 bases from V and 0 bases from J, the junction contained 7 bases not matched to a gene. CDR3 protein: CASSVAGGQGSSYEQYF. Here the CDR3 DNA reads TGTGCCAGCAGCGTAGCGGGAGGACAGGGGAGCTCCTACGAGCAGTACTTC.

This clone was observed once. V and J are TRBV19 and TRBJ1-5, with D possibly being TRBD1 (5 bases). The CDR3 is made up of 16 amino acids. Germline V lookup: CDR1 LNHDA, CDR2 SQIVND (reference sequence). V was cut by 2 bases and J by 1 base, with 12 bases left in between. CDR3 sequence (DNA): TGTGCCAGTAGTATATTGGGGCAGATGAGCAATCAGCCCCAGCATTTT. Translated: CASSILGQMSNQPQHF.

This rearrangement joins TRBV27 to TRBJ1-6, with a tentative D call TRBD1 (5 bases). The V and J ends lost 4 bases and 8 bases respectively, with 21 bases between them. CDR3 size: 17 residues. Germline CDR1 is MNHEY and CDR2 is SMNVEV (reference sequence). CDR3 in amino acids: CASSSLLQARGDSPLHF. As DNA, the CDR3 is TGTGCCAGCAGTTCGCTTTTGCAGGCCCGAGGGGATTCACCCCTCCACTTT.

The V call is TRBV5-1, the J call TRBJ2-3, with D tentatively TRBD1 (6 bases). Germline V gene lookup returns CDR1 SGHRS and CDR2 YFSETQ. The CDR3 covers 15 residues. V was clipped by 5 bases and J by 0 bases, with 13 bases between them. CDR3 residues: CASREGQLSTDTQYF. The CDR3 DNA reads as TGCGCCAGCAGGGAAGGACAGCTAAGCACAGATACGCAGTATTTT.

The chain has TRBV4-3 and TRBJ2-3; perhaps D is TRBD1 or TRBD2 (5 bases each). Per germline, CDR1 LGHNA and CDR2 YSLEER. The CDR3 spans 15 residues. Trimming stripped 3 bases from V and 1 base from J, with 11 bases between. CDR3 amino acids: CASSHLLGGTDTQYF. The CDR3 bases are TGCGCCAGCAGCCATTTACTAGGGGGCACAGATACGCAGTATTTT.

This chain joins TRBV4-2 and TRBJ2-1; D remains unclear. Trimming removed 0 bases at V and 2 bases at J, with 8 bases between. Per germline, CDR1 LGHNA and CDR2 YNFKEQ. The CDR3 runs 15 residues. The CDR3 region has the DNA TGTGCCAGCAGCCAAGATAGGGCCCCCTACAATGAGCAGTTCTTC. Translation gives CASSQDRAPYNEQFF.

The chain employs TRBV5-5 and TRBJ2-3; D possibly corresponds to TRBD1 (6 bases). The CDR3 is made up of 13 amino acids. Germline V CDR1 and CDR2: SGHKS, YYEKEE (reference sequence). Trimming stripped 2 bases from V and 4 bases from J, with 8 bases between. CDR3 DNA: TGTGCCAGCAGCTTACAGGGCTCAGATACGCAGTATTTT. Amino acid sequence: CASSLQGSDTQYF.

J is TRBJ1-1 and V is TRBV28, with TRBD1 as a possible D gene (6 bases). The CDR3 sequence is 15 residues long. Trimming removed 5 bases from V and 4 bases from J, with 17 bases in between. Germline CDR1 is MDHEN and CDR2 is SYDVKM. CDR3 coding DNA: TGTGCCAGCAGTCCCGACAGGAGTGAAGGCACTGAAGCTTTCTTT. Its protein product is CASSPDRSEGTEAFF. Using reference TRBV28 and TRBJ1-1 for the parts outside the CDR3, the full variable domain is DVKVTQSSRYLVKRTGEKVFLECVQDMDHENMFWYRQDPGLGLRLIYFSYDVKMKEKGDIPEGYSVSREKKERFSLILESASTNQTSMYLCASSPDRSEGTEAFFGQGTRLTVV.

J is TRBJ2-2 and V is TRBV11-3; TRBD2 matches 8 bases. The ends lost 5 bases at V and 5 bases at J; junction bases unmatched: 4. The CDR3 totals 14 residues. Germline CDR1 SGHNT, CDR2 YENEEA. Here the CDR3 DNA reads TGTGCCAGCAGCGCAGCTAGCGGGACCGGGGAGCTGTTTTTT. The encoded protein is CASSAASGTGELFF.

This clone was counted a few times. J is TRBJ1-1 and V is TRBV9; no clear D gene. The V gene's germline CDR1 is SGDLS and CDR2 YYNGEE. The CDR3 spans 14 residues. V was pared by 0 bases and J by 5 bases, with 11 bases between. As DNA, the CDR3 is TGTGCCAGCAGCGTAGATAGGGTTGGAACTGAAGCTTTCTTT. Its translation is CASSVDRVGTEAFF. Filled out from reference TRBV9 and TRBJ1-1, the complete variable domain reads DSGVTQTPKHLITATGQRVTLRCSPRSGDLSVYWYQQSLDQGLQFLIQYYNGEERAKGNILERFSAQQFPDLHSELNLSSLELGDSALYFCASSVDRVGTEAFFGQGTRLTVV.

CDR3 coding DNA: TGTGCCAGCAGTTCCCCGGGAGGGAGAGGGTACAATGAGCAGTTCTTC. Its protein product is CASSSPGGRGYNEQFF. The chain recombines TRBV6-5 with TRBJ2-1; 8 bases match TRBD2. Germline lookup yields CDR1 MNHEY and CDR2 SVGAGI. CDR3 size: 16 residues. V lost 4 bases and J lost 4; bases outside the gene matches: 9.

The chain links TRBV5-1 to TRBJ2-5; D possibly matches TRBD1 or TRBD2 (5 bases each). This CDR3 region has 13 residues. The germline V gene has CDR1 SGHRS and CDR2 YFSETQ. V lost 4 bases, J lost 5 bases, and 12 bases lay in between. Written as DNA, the CDR3 is TGCGCCAGCAGCAGGGGACCGGGGGAGACCCAGTACTTC. Encoded protein: CASSRGPGETQYF.

The gene calls are TRBV7-9 and TRBJ1-1, with no clear D. Germline V gives CDR1 SEHNR, CDR2 FQNEAQ (reference sequence). The V end lost 3 bases, the J end lost 4 bases, and 3 bases lay between the germline ends. This CDR3 has 11 residues. The CDR3 here is CASSFSTEAFF. In DNA, the CDR3 is TGTGCCAGCAGCTTTTCCACTGAAGCTTTCTTT.

The chain carries TRBV5-6 and TRBJ1-2; 7 bases line up with TRBD1. Trimming at V came to 4 bases and at J to 3 bases, leaving 9 bases not matched to a gene. The CDR3 extends over 15 amino acids. Germline V gene sequence: CDR1 SGHDT, CDR2 YYEEEE. CDR3 DNA: TGTGCCAGCAGCCGTGCTAGGGACAGCGACTATGGCTACACCTTC. This translates into CASSRARDSDYGYTF.

This CDR3 reads CASRSTGVTGLGIRETQYF. The CDR3 coding sequence is TGTGCCAGCAGGTCGACAGGGGTTACAGGACTAGGGATCCGGGAGACCCAGTACTTC. The rearrangement uses TRBV28 and TRBJ2-5; the D gene is possibly TRBD1 (8 bases). The ends were cut back, 6 bases at V and 5 bases at J, with 31 bases in the middle. This CDR3 is built from 19 residues. The germline V gene has CDR1 MDHEN and CDR2 SYDVKM.

Relative to its sample, this clone is medium-sized. V is TRBV5-6 and J is TRBJ2-7, with D unresolved. The CDR3 is 12 residues long. The germline V gene encodes CDR1 SGHDT and CDR2 YYEEEE. The V gene lost 0 bases and the J gene lost 5 bases, with 6 bases spanning the gap. CDR3 loop: CASSLAEDEQYF. CDR3 nucleotides: TGTGCCAGCAGCTTGGCCGAGGACGAGCAGTACTTC.

The chain links TRBV28 to TRBJ2-6; D gene unclear. Germline-derived CDR1 and CDR2 are MDHEN and SYDVKM. V lost 4 bases and J 2 bases, leaving 0 bases between the germline ends. The CDR3 extends over 12 amino acids. The CDR3 nucleotides read TGTGCCAGCAGTTCTGGGGCCAACGTCCTGACTTTC. Protein: CASSSGANVLTF.

The chain couples TRBV30 to TRBJ2-6, with D possibly matching TRBD2 (5 bases). Between the trimmed V and J ends, which lost 4 bases and 6 bases, there was a span of 7 bases. The CDR3 is made up of 12 amino acids. Germline assignment: CDR1 GTSNPN and CDR2 SVGIG (reference sequence). CDR3 coding DNA: TGTGCCTGGAATCGGGAGGCCAACGTCCTGACTTTC. Translating gives CAWNREANVLTF.

Only one count was recorded for this clone. The chain carries TRBV19 and TRBJ2-1, with D tentatively TRBD2 (6 bases). CDR3 length: 15 amino acids. Trimming took off 8 bases at V and 6 bases at J, with 20 bases between the two ends. Germline CDR1 reads LNHDA; CDR2 reads SQIVND (reference sequence). CDR3 amino acids: CASSFFGGAGNEQFF. The CDR3 DNA sequence: TGTGCCAGTTCTTTTTTTGGGGGAGCGGGCAATGAGCAGTTCTTC. The full variable domain, rest sourced from reference TRBV19 and TRBJ2-1, is DGGITQSPKYLFRKEGQNVTLSCEQNLNHDAMYWYRQDPGQGLRLIYYSQIVNDFQKGDIAEGYSVSREKKESFPLTVTSAQKNPTAFYLCASSFFGGAGNEQFFGPGTRLTVL.

This chain joins TRBV7-9 and TRBJ1-3; TRBD1 might be the D (5 bases). V was cut by 5 bases and J by 3 bases, with 14 bases left in between. Germline loops: CDR1 SEHNR, CDR2 FQNEAQ (reference sequence). The CDR3 has 15 residues. CDR3: CASSPKHRIGNTIYF. The CDR3, as DNA: TGTGCCAGCAGCCCAAAACACAGGATTGGAAACACCATATATTTT. Looking up the rest from reference TRBV7-9 and TRBJ1-3 gives the full variable domain: DTGVSQNPRHKITKRGQNVTFRCDPISEHNRLYWYRQTLGQGPEFLTYFQNEAQLEKSRLLSDRFSAERPKGSFSTLEIQRTEQGDSAMYLCASSPKHRIGNTIYFGEGSWLTVV.